Listed below are T cell receptor beta chains from one sample, sequenced in a study of T-cell reconstitution after alpha-beta-depleted transplantation in children. TCRdb itself ran the PCR reads through MiXCR, one entry per CDR3 protein. The table lists under 300,000 distinct CDR3 sequences, under 14% of them singletons. The sequences come from peripheral blood, collected 180 days after TCRalphabeta/CD19-depleted stem cell transplant. The receptors originated from a male patient aged 2 to 10 who had a stem cell transplant for chronic granulomatous disease, so the T cells may come from the graft donor. CDR3s include the opening cysteine and the closing phenylalanine or tryptophan. The order of the fields is J gene, D gene, clone size, V gene, CDR3 protein, CDR3 DNA. D genes are given only for firm matches. For some rows the clone size is stated as once, few or many, or as a class when expanded; others skip it.

j_call: TRBJ2-5
d_call: -
clone_size: many
v_call: TRBV29-1
cdr3_aa: CSVVDSQETQYF
cdr3_nt: TGCAGCGTTGTGGACAGCCAAGAGACCCAGTACTTC

j_call: TRBJ2-1
d_call: -
clone_size: many
v_call: TRBV7-9
cdr3_aa: CASSLEGLLSYNEQFF
cdr3_nt: TGTGCCAGCAGCTTAGAGGGCCTTCTCTCCTACAATGAGCAGTTCTTC

j_call: TRBJ2-3
d_call: -
clone_size: few
v_call: TRBV7-2
cdr3_aa: CASSQTFFSSTDTQYF
cdr3_nt: TGTGCCAGCAGCCAGACTTTTTTCTCTAGCACAGATACGCAGTATTTT

j_call: TRBJ2-3
d_call: -
clone_size: many
v_call: TRBV9
cdr3_aa: CASSVRPGFPDTQYF
cdr3_nt: TGTGCCAGCAGCGTACGACCAGGGTTCCCAGATACGCAGTATTTT

j_call: TRBJ2-7
d_call: TRBD2
clone_size: many
v_call: TRBV27
cdr3_aa: CASSPNLRESPNEQYF
cdr3_nt: TGTGCCAGCAGCCCGAATTTGCGGGAGTCCCCTAACGAGCAGTACTTC

j_call: TRBJ2-7
d_call: TRBD1
clone_size: many
v_call: TRBV9
cdr3_aa: CASSLGTDYEQYF
cdr3_nt: TGTGCCAGCAGCCTGGGGACAGACTACGAGCAGTACTTC

j_call: TRBJ2-2
d_call: TRBD2
clone_size: many
v_call: TRBV6-5
cdr3_aa: CASSYWDGLAGTTGELFF
cdr3_nt: TGTGCCAGCAGTTACTGGGATGGACTAGCGGGGACAACCGGGGAGCTGTTTTTT

j_call: TRBJ1-5
d_call: TRBD1
clone_size: many
v_call: TRBV12-3/TRBV12-4
cdr3_aa: CASSKGTDNQPQHF
cdr3_nt: TGTGCCAGCAGTAAAGGGACAGACAATCAGCCCCAGCATTTT

j_call: TRBJ2-1
d_call: -
clone_size: many
v_call: TRBV2
cdr3_aa: CASSEGQGSYNEQFF
cdr3_nt: TGTGCCAGCAGTGAGGGCCAGGGATCCTACAATGAGCAGTTCTTC

j_call: TRBJ2-5
d_call: TRBD1
clone_size: many
v_call: TRBV12-3/TRBV12-4
cdr3_aa: CASRQGVETQYF
cdr3_nt: TGTGCCAGTCGACAGGGGGTAGAGACCCAGTACTTC

j_call: TRBJ2-7
d_call: TRBD2
clone_size: -
v_call: TRBV20-1
cdr3_aa: CSARGSGKVRGSYEQYF
cdr3_nt: TGCAGTGCCAGGGGTAGCGGGAAGGTTCGCGGGTCCTACGAGCAGTACTTC

j_call: TRBJ2-3
d_call: -
clone_size: many
v_call: TRBV12-3/TRBV12-4
cdr3_aa: CASSPPGRDTQYF
cdr3_nt: TGTGCCAGCAGCCCTCCCGGTAGGGATACGCAGTATTTT

j_call: TRBJ2-4
d_call: -
clone_size: many
v_call: TRBV6-1
cdr3_aa: CASSTDSGGIQYF
cdr3_nt: TGTGCCAGCAGTACGGACAGCGGCGGCATTCAGTACTTC

j_call: TRBJ2-1
d_call: -
clone_size: many
v_call: TRBV5-5
cdr3_aa: CASSFGSEQFF
cdr3_nt: TGTGCCAGCAGCTTCGGCTCCGAGCAGTTCTTC

j_call: TRBJ2-3
d_call: -
clone_size: many
v_call: TRBV11-2
cdr3_aa: CASSLRAGGAPSTDTQYF
cdr3_nt: TGTGCCAGCAGCTTAAGGGCAGGCGGAGCGCCCAGCACAGATACGCAGTATTTT

j_call: TRBJ2-3
d_call: TRBD2
clone_size: many
v_call: TRBV5-1
cdr3_aa: CASSPGLAGFSTDTQYF
cdr3_nt: TGCGCCAGCAGCCCAGGACTAGCGGGGTTTAGCACAGATACGCAGTATTTT

j_call: TRBJ2-5
d_call: -
clone_size: many
v_call: TRBV12-3/TRBV12-4
cdr3_aa: CASSNHNPGGLETQYF
cdr3_nt: TGTGCCAGCAGCAACCATAATCCGGGGGGCCTGGAGACCCAGTACTTC

j_call: TRBJ2-3
d_call: TRBD2
clone_size: few
v_call: TRBV19
cdr3_aa: CASSISPGRDSGTDTQYF
cdr3_nt: TGTGCCAGTAGTATCTCCCCGGGGAGGGACTCGGGGACAGATACGCAGTATTTT

j_call: TRBJ2-1
d_call: TRBD2
clone_size: many
v_call: TRBV4-2
cdr3_aa: CASSQALTSGNNEQFF
cdr3_nt: TGTGCCAGCAGCCAAGCTTTGACTAGCGGAAACAATGAGCAGTTCTTC

j_call: TRBJ1-2
d_call: TRBD1
clone_size: few
v_call: TRBV2
cdr3_aa: CASSVGQGAGGYTF
cdr3_nt: TGTGCCAGCAGTGTGGGACAGGGGGCGGGAGGCTACACCTTC

j_call: TRBJ2-7
d_call: -
clone_size: many
v_call: TRBV25-1
cdr3_aa: CASSESGRGYEQYF
cdr3_nt: TGTGCCAGCAGTGAATCAGGCAGGGGTTACGAGCAGTACTTC

j_call: TRBJ2-1
d_call: TRBD2
clone_size: many
v_call: TRBV9
cdr3_aa: CASSVAVLAGDNEQFF
cdr3_nt: TGTGCCAGCAGCGTAGCTGTACTAGCGGGGGACAATGAGCAGTTCTTC

j_call: TRBJ2-3
d_call: -
clone_size: many
v_call: TRBV7-9
cdr3_aa: CASSFLRGPGDTQYF
cdr3_nt: TGTGCCAGCAGCTTTCTGCGGGGGCCCGGAGATACGCAGTATTTT

j_call: TRBJ2-2
d_call: -
clone_size: many
v_call: TRBV7-2
cdr3_aa: CASSPETGLNTGELFF
cdr3_nt: TGTGCCAGCAGCCCAGAAACAGGGTTGAACACCGGGGAGCTGTTTTTT

j_call: TRBJ2-5
d_call: TRBD1
clone_size: many
v_call: TRBV7-3
cdr3_aa: CASSLGTGVETQYF
cdr3_nt: TGTGCCAGCAGCTTAGGGACAGGGGTTGAGACCCAGTACTTC

j_call: TRBJ2-2
d_call: -
clone_size: -
v_call: TRBV5-1
cdr3_aa: CARGSRQGSGELFF
cdr3_nt: TGCGCCAGGGGCTCGAGGCAGGGGTCCGGGGAGCTGTTTTTT

j_call: TRBJ1-1
d_call: -
clone_size: many
v_call: TRBV5-5
cdr3_aa: CASSSFRQGRAFF
cdr3_nt: TGTGCCAGCAGCTCATTTCGTCAGGGCCGAGCTTTCTTT

j_call: TRBJ2-2
d_call: -
clone_size: many
v_call: TRBV9
cdr3_aa: CASSEGPTTGELFF
cdr3_nt: TGTGCCAGCAGCGAGGGACCAACCACCGGGGAGCTGTTTTTT

j_call: TRBJ2-7
d_call: TRBD2
clone_size: -
v_call: TRBV5-1
cdr3_aa: CASSSPGLARYEQYF
cdr3_nt: TGCGCCAGCAGCTCGCCGGGACTAGCGAGGTACGAGCAGTACTTC

j_call: TRBJ2-1
d_call: TRBD2
clone_size: many
v_call: TRBV5-1
cdr3_aa: CASSLIAGGPSEQFF
cdr3_nt: TGCGCCAGCAGCTTGATAGCGGGGGGGCCATCTGAGCAGTTCTTC

j_call: TRBJ2-1
d_call: TRBD2
clone_size: many
v_call: TRBV28
cdr3_aa: CASSRPSGVNEQFF
cdr3_nt: TGTGCCAGCAGCCGCCCTAGCGGAGTCAATGAGCAGTTCTTC